These T cell receptor beta chains were read from a single sample in a study of cytomegalovirus exposure and HLA in healthy donors. Profiled with immunoSEQ multiplex PCR; TCRdb holds only in-frame clones, not every one. The sample shows over 150,000 clones, around 86% of them seen only once. What was sequenced was PBMCs. The receptors were sampled from a male donor in good health and CMV-seronegative. The CDR3 runs from the conserved cysteine through the conserved F or W.

V gene | CDR3 protein
TRBV4-1 | CASSQDSVGTYEQYF
TRBV5-1 | CASSLAAGELFF
TRBV18 | CASSRTWAGGPGTDTQYF
TRBV2 | CASSEGLTDTSPLHF
TRBV30 | CASTGAEAFF
TRBV5-1 | CASSLAGRVEGYTF
TRBV18 | CASSPRGPRTGELFF
TRBV6-6 | CASSYAPQGTDTQYF
TRBV5-5 | CASSLGPSANTGELFF
TRBV9 | CASSAGQGTGNTIYF
TRBV18 | CASSPGTSGAYEQYF
TRBV19 | CASSISITPQHF
TRBV7-9 | CSSSPRGTGVPNTEAFF
TRBV13 | CASTQGVSTDTQYF
TRBV5-5 | CASSSSMDQPQHF
TRBV12-5 | CASGLPGANRNQETQYF
TRBV10-2 | CASSENRERSGGYTF
TRBV7-7 | CASSPWGRYNEQFF
TRBV5-4 | CASSAGGRMNTEAFF
TRBV30 | CAWNSNLGSGNTIYF
TRBV2 | CASRPDRAHGELFF
TRBV10-3 | CAISGVRPNTGELFF
TRBV2 | CASSGQAYGYTF
TRBV4-1 | CASSQAGNTGELFF
TRBV30 | CAWARQGAEQFF
TRBV30 | CAWGQGGLSEKLFF
TRBV6-5 | CASSPDRGWNGYTF
TRBV5-6 | CASSLFPGLYEQYF
TRBV18 | CASSPGESTNYGYTF
TRBV29-1 | CSVEAALAGGLYNEQFF
TRBV7-6 | CASSRGGLGQYF
TRBV6-1 | CASSERSEQYF
TRBV6-1 | CASSEDRRGTPLHF
TRBV27 | CASSLSAGGFYNEQFF
TRBV15 | CATSAGGKYSNQPQHF
TRBV6-6 | CASSLSGTANEQFF
TRBV7-2 | CASSLAAAMNTEAFF
TRBV7-9 | CASSIQGHDEQYF
TRBV27 | CASSGHRGYTF
TRBV7-6 | CASSLRQQNSPLHF
TRBV6-6 | CASSYPHRGGYEQYF
TRBV11-2 | CASSSSRSGNTIYF
TRBV10-2 | CASLSRQESYEQYF
TRBV9 | CASSVGYRAGYGYTF
TRBV10-2 | CASSESGGGYGYTF
TRBV7-2 | CASSLQVVAGRNRSPLHF
TRBV7-6 | CASSLRGRLTADTQYF
TRBV11-2 | CASSLGTGFSYEQYF
TRBV5-5 | CASSRGDQPQHF
TRBV27 | CASSLGGDTEAFF
TRBV13 | CASSRQDYGYTF
TRBV6-1 | CASRQGMGNTIYF
TRBV7-2 | CASSLTASGVWKPQHF
TRBV5-6 | CASSLLSSYEQYF
TRBV30 | CAWSTGLNSPLHF
TRBV10-2 | CASSESAGFGNTIYF
TRBV19 | CASSSGATSKETQYF